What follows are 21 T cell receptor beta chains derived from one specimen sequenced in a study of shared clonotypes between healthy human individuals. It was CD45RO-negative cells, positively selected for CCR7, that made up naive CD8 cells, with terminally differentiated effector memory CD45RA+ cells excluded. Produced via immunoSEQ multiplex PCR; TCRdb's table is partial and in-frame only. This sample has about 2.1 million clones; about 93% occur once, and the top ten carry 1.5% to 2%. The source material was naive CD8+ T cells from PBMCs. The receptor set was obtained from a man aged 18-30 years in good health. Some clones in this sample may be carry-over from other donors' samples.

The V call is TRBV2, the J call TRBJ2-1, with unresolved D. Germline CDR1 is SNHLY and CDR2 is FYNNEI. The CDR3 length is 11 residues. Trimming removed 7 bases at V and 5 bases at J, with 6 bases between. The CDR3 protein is CASTQDNEQFF. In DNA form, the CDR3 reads TGTGCCAGCACCCAGGACAATGAGCAGTTCTTC.

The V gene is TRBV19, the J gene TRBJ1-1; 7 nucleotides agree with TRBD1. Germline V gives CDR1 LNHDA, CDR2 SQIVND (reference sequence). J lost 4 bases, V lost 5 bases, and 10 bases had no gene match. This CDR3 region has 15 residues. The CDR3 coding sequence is TGTGCCAGTAGTCCCGGACAGGAGACGAGCACTGAAGCTTTCTTT. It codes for CASSPGQETSTEAFF.

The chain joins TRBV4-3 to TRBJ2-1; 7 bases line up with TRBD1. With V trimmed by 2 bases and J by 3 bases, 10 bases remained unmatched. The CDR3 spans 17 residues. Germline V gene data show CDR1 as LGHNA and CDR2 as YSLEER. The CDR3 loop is CASSQRLRDSGYNEQFF. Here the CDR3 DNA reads TGCGCCAGCAGCCAAAGACTCCGGGACAGTGGCTACAATGAGCAGTTCTTC.

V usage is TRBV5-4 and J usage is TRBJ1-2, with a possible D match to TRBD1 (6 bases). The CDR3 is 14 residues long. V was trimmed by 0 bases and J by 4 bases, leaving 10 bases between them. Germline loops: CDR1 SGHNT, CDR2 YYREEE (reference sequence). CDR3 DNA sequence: TGTGCCAGCAGCTTGGCCGGGGGCGCCTATGGCTACACCTTC. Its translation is CASSLAGGAYGYTF.

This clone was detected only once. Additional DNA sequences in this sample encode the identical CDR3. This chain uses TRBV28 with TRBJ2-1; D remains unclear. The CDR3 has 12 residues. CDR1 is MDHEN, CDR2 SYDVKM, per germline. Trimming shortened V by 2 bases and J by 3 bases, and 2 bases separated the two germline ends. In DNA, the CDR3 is TGTGCCAGCAGTTTAAGCTACAATGAGCAGTTCTTC. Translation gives CASSLSYNEQFF.

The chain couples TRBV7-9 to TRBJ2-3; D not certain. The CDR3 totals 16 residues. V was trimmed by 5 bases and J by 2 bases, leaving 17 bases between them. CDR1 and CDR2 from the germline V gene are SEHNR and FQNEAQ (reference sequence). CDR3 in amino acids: CASSPRHQVNTDTQYF. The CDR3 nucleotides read TGTGCCAGCAGCCCCCGACACCAGGTCAACACAGATACGCAGTATTTT.

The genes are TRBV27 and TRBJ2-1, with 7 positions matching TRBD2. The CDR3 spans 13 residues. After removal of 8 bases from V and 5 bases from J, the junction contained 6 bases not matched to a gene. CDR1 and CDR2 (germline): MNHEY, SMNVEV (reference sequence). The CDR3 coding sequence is TGTGCCAGCGCCGCGGGAGCAAACAATGAGCAGTTCTTC. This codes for CASAAGANNEQFF.

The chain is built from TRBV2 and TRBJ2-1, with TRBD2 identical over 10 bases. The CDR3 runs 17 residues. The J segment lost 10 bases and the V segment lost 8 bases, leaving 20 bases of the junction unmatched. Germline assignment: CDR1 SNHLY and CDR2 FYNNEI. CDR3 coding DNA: TGTGCCAGCGGGGGAGCTGTTCTAGCGGGAGATCGATGGGAGCAGTTCTTC. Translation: CASGGAVLAGDRWEQFF.

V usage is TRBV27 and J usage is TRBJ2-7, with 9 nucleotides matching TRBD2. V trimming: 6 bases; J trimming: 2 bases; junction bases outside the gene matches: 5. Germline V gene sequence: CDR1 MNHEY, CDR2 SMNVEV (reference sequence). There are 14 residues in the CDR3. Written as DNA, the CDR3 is TGTGCCAGCAGGACGACTAGCGGCGCCTACGAGCAGTACTTC. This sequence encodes CASRTTSGAYEQYF.

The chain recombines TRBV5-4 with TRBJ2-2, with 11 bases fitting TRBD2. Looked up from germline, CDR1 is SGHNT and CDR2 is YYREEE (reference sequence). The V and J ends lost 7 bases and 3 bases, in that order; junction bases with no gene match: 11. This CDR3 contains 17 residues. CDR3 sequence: CASGGQTSGIDTGELFF. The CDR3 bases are TGTGCCAGCGGAGGGCAGACTAGCGGGATAGACACCGGGGAGCTGTTTTTT.

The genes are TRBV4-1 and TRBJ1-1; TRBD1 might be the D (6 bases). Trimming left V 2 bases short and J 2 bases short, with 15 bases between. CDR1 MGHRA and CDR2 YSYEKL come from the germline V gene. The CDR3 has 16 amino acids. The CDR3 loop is CASSQPLDSFNTEAFF. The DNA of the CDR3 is TGCGCCAGCAGCCAACCCCTGGACAGTTTCAACACTGAAGCTTTCTTT.

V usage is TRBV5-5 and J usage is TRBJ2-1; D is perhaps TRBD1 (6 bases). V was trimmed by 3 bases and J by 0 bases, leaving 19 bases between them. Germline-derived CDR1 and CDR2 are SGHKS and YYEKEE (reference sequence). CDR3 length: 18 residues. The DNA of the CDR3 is TGTGCCAGCAGCTCCGGCGGGTGGCAGGGGAGCTCCTACAATGAGCAGTTCTTC. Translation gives CASSSGGWQGSSYNEQFF. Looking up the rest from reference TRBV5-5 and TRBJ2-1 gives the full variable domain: DAGVTQSPTHLIKTRGQQVTLRCSPISGHKSVSWYQQVLGQGPQFIFQYYEKEERGRGNFPDRFSARQFPNYSSELNVNALLLGDSALYLCASSSGGWQGSSYNEQFFGPGTRLTVL.

This chain's CDR3 is CASGGLADNEQFF. CDR3 DNA: TGTGCCAGCGGGGGACTAGCGGACAATGAGCAGTTCTTC. The gene calls are TRBV27 and TRBJ2-1, with 11 bases fitting TRBD2. Germline V gene sequence: CDR1 MNHEY, CDR2 SMNVEV (reference sequence). The CDR3 length is 13 residues. V was clipped by 8 bases and J by 5 bases; unmatched bases: 2.

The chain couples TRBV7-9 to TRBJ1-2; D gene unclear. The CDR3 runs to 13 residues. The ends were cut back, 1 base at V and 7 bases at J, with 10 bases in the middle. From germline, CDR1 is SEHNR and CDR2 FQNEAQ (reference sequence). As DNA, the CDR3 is TGTGCCAGCAGCTTAGATAGAGGGAGTGGCTACACCTTC. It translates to CASSLDRGSGYTF. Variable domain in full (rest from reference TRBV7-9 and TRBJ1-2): DTGVSQNPRHKITKRGQNVTFRCDPISEHNRLYWYRQTLGQGPEFLTYFQNEAQLEKSRLLSDRFSAERPKGSFSTLEIQRTEQGDSAMYLCASSLDRGSGYTFGSGTRLTVV.

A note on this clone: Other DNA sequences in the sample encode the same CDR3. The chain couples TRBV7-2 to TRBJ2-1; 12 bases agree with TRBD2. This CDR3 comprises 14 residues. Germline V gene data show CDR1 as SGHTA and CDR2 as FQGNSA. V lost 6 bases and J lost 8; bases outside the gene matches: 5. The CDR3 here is CASSLLAGGDEQFF. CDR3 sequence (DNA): TGTGCCAGCAGTCTACTAGCGGGAGGTGATGAGCAGTTCTTC.

Written as DNA, the CDR3 is TGTGCGAGTGGCGTGAGAGGAACTGAAGCTTTCTTT. Residues: CASGVRGTEAFF. The chain uses TRBV27 and TRBJ1-1, with unresolved D. The CDR3 totals 12 residues. The germline gives CDR1 MNHEY, CDR2 SMNVEV (reference sequence).

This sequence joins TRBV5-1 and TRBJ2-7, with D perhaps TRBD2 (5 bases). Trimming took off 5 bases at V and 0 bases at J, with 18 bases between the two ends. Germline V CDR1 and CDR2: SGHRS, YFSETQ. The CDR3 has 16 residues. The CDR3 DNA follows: TGCGCCAGCAGTGGTTTTAGGACTCGAGACTCCTACGAGCAGTACTTC. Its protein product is CASSGFRTRDSYEQYF. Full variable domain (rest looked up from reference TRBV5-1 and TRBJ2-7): KAGVTQTPRYLIKTRGQQVTLSCSPISGHRSVSWYQQTPGQGLQFLFEYFSETQRNKGNFPGRFSGRQFSNSRSEMNVSTLELGDSALYLCASSGFRTRDSYEQYFGPGTRLTVT.

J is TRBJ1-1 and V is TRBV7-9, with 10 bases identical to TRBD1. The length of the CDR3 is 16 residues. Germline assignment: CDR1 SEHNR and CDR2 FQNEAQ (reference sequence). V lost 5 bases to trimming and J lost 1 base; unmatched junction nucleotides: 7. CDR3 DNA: TGTGCCAGCAGCCCAAGACAGGGGGCTAGGAACACTGAAGCTTTCTTT. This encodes CASSPRQGARNTEAFF.

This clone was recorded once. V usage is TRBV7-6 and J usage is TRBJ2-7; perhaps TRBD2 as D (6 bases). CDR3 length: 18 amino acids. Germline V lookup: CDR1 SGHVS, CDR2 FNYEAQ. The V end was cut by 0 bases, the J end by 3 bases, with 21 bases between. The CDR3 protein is CASSLAGWGQEGNYEQYF. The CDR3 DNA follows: TGTGCCAGCAGCTTAGCCGGCTGGGGTCAGGAGGGGAACTACGAGCAGTACTTC.

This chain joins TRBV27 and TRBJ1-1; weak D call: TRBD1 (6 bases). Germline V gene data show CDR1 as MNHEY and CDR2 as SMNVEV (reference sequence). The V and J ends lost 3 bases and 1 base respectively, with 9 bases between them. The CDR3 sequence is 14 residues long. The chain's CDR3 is CASSFSQGNTEAFF. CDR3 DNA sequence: TGTGCCAGCAGTTTCTCACAGGGGAACACTGAAGCTTTCTTT.

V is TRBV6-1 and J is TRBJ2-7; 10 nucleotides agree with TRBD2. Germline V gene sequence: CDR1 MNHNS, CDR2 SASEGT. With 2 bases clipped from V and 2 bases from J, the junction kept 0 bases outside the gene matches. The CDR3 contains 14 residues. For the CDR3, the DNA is TGTGCCAGCAGTGAACTAGCGGGGGCCTACGAGCAGTACTTC. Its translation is CASSELAGAYEQYF.